This paragraph reports one T cell receptor beta chain. Its specificity is unknown. Each patient was aged 18 to 65 and had newly diagnosed hyperthyroidism of under 2 months' duration. This sample was included in a study of T cells in Graves' hyperthyroidism and ophthalmopathy. Study-level points and caveats: Also found in blood were most expanded thyroid clonotypes above 0.001.

RNA transcripts served as the template for amplifying TCR beta CDR3 regions. First-round RT-PCR with HTBI primers amplified the TCR CDR3 region. TCRdb analysed the multiplex PCR reads with MiXCR anew, one entry per CDR3 protein. The sample consists of about 200,000 distinct CDR3 sequences, about 17% of them appearing once. Input material: blood. This TCR was sampled from a woman aged 45 to 65 with Graves' hyperthyroidism.

The CDR3, as DNA: TGTGCCAGCAGCGTAAAAAGCGCGGAGTCCGGCGAGCAGTACTTC. It is translated as CASSVKSAESGEQYF. The chain combines TRBV9 with TRBJ2-7; D is uncertain. The CDR3 runs to 15 residues. CDR1 and CDR2 from the germline V gene are SGDLS and YYNGEE. V was clipped by 1 base and J by 6 bases, with 17 bases between them.